These 6 T cell receptor beta chains came from one sample sequenced in a study of blood T cell repertoires in COVID-19. Produced via immunoSEQ multiplex PCR; TCRdb's table is partial and in-frame only. This sample has about 76,000 clones; roughly 88% occur once, and the top ten carry under 1.1%. The sequenced sample was peripheral blood. The origin of the receptors is a woman in her 50s in a cohort sampled during active COVID-19.

The chain employs TRBV10-3 and TRBJ1-2; 7 bases agree with TRBD1. With 4 bases clipped from V and 8 bases from J, the junction kept 10 bases outside the gene matches. The CDR3 runs 14 residues. CDR1 and CDR2 from the germline V gene are ENHRY and SYGVKD. CDR3 region: CAISVNRGEEGYTF. Here the CDR3 DNA reads TGTGCCATCAGTGTGAACAGGGGAGAAGAGGGCTACACCTTC.

The chain uses TRBV5-1 and TRBJ2-2; 8 nucleotides agree with TRBD1. The CDR3 is 15 residues long. Germline CDR1 SGHRS, CDR2 YFSETQ. J was trimmed by 1 base and V by 4 bases; bases with no gene match: 3. CDR3 region: CASSTGTGNTGELFF. Here the CDR3 DNA reads TGCGCCAGCAGCACCGGGACAGGGAACACCGGGGAGCTGTTTTTT.

The chain combines TRBV15 with TRBJ2-1, with 13 nucleotides matching TRBD2. CDR1 is LNHNV, CDR2 YYDKDF, per germline (reference sequence). Losses at the gene ends were 0 bases for V and 3 bases for J; bases not matched to a gene: 23. The CDR3 is 24 residues long. CDR3 sequence: CATSRDRLTEILAGGPQFYNEQFF. CDR3 nucleotides: TGTGCCACCAGCAGAGATCGTCTGACAGAGATACTAGCGGGAGGGCCACAATTCTACAATGAGCAGTTCTTC.

The chain uses TRBV9 and TRBJ2-7; D ambiguous. Trimming removed 4 bases at V and 1 base at J, with 12 bases between. Germline loops: CDR1 SGDLS, CDR2 YYNGEE. This CDR3 contains 14 residues. This chain's CDR3 is CASSPIGTSYEQYF. CDR3 nucleotide sequence: TGTGCCAGCAGCCCGATCGGTACGTCCTACGAGCAGTACTTC. Full variable domain (remainder filled in from reference TRBV9 and TRBJ2-7): DSGVTQTPKHLITATGQRVTLRCSPRSGDLSVYWYQQSLDQGLQFLIQYYNGEERAKGNILERFSAQQFPDLHSELNLSSLELGDSALYFCASSPIGTSYEQYFGPGTRLTVT.

This clone was seen only a few times. The chain's CDR3 is CASRTTQGGETQYF. Here the CDR3 DNA reads TGTGCCAGTAGAACGACCCAAGGAGGGGAGACCCAGTACTTC. The genes are TRBV19 and TRBJ2-5, with D perhaps TRBD2 (6 bases). Looked up from germline, CDR1 is LNHDA and CDR2 is SQIVND (reference sequence). With 6 bases removed from V and 5 bases from J, the gap between germline ends came to 16 bases. The CDR3 sequence is 14 residues long. Using reference TRBV19 and TRBJ2-5 for the parts outside the CDR3, the full variable domain is DGGITQSPKYLFRKEGQNVTLSCEQNLNHDAMYWYRQDPGQGLRLIYYSQIVNDFQKGDIAEGYSVSREKKESFPLTVTSAQKNPTAFYLCASRTTQGGETQYFGPGTRLLVL.

CDR3 amino acids: CASTPDRGRSYGYTF. In DNA, the CDR3 is TGTGCCAGCACCCCCGACAGGGGGCGCAGCTATGGCTACACCTTC. This sequence joins TRBV28 and TRBJ1-2, with 10 bases that match TRBD1. Germline CDR1 reads MDHEN; CDR2 reads SYDVKM. The CDR3 sequence is 15 residues long. Trimming at V came to 7 bases and at J to 4 bases, leaving 9 bases not matched to a gene.